This paragraph covers one T cell receptor beta chain sequence. In this sample, this clone turned up once. What this receptor recognizes is not known. The record has no base qualities; no much larger clone is one base away. The source of the sample is a study of OX40 agonist ivuxolimab in advanced cancers. For context, the study as a whole: Ivuxolimab was an agonistic, fully human IgG2 monoclonal antibody directed against OX40 (CD134), a costimulatory receptor. Intravenous ivuxolimab was administered to patients every 2 weeks at six dose levels: 0.01, 0.1, 0.3, 1.5, 3 and 10 mg/kg. Of the roughly 50 dose-escalation patients, hepatocellular carcinoma was present in approximately 20, melanoma in roughly 15, renal cell carcinoma in 9 and head and neck cancer in 9. Peripheral TCRbeta sequencing was intended to test whether TCR sequence diversity was altered and clonal T-cell expansion was caused by ivuxolimab. Partial responses occurred in three dose-escalation patients: two with cutaneous melanoma and one with hepatocellular carcinoma. The paper describes the monotherapy dose-escalation part (N of about 52 patients) of the phase I trial of ivuxolimab. In the dose-escalation cohort, around 80% of patients were male, and the mean age was roughly 56 years with a range of roughly 20 to 80. Prior anti-PD-1, anti-PD-L1 or anti-CTLA-4 therapy was permitted, and approximately 42% of dose-escalation patients had received checkpoint inhibitors. Study-level results and caveats: On average, CD8+ T cells showed more expanded clones than CD4+ T cells after ivuxolimab. Which antigens the clonally expanded peripheral T cells were specific for was not determined. At doses of 0.1 to 3.0 mg/kg, clonal expansion of both CD4+ and CD8+ T cells in blood was seen between baseline and week 6. Low levels of normalized T-cell clonal expansion were also seen in some patients who did not respond. In partial responders in the 0.1-3.0 mg/kg groups, normalized peripheral clonal expansion was found to be among the lowest, especially among CD8+ T cells.

The trial excluded patients who had a history of autoimmune disease or who were on systemic immunosuppression. Peripheral blood for TCR sequencing was collected from all dose cohorts at baseline, on cycle 4 day 1, and on cycle 7 day 1. The samples were taken from a phase I, first-in-human, multicenter, open-label dose-escalation trial of ivuxolimab. Adults with locally advanced or metastatic head and neck squamous cell, hepatocellular, melanoma or renal cell carcinoma were enrolled in the trial. Before TCR sequencing, CD4+ and CD8+ T cells were separately sorted from peripheral blood. To sequence the TCRbeta CDR3 region, genomic DNA was isolated from the sorted cells. The immunoSEQ Assay was used to sequence the TCRbeta CDR3 regions. TCRdb stores this immuneACCESS table with in-frame sequences only. Part of the clones is absent; in the studies checked, under half of the shortfall reflects unresolved V genes, and no reason is known for the rest. This sample lists tens of thousands of clones; roughly four fifths were detected once. 2% to 2.5% of the sample belongs to the ten largest clones.

V lost 1 base and J lost 2 bases, and the count of bases not matched to a germline gene is 5. In the germline V gene, CDR1 corresponds to SGHTA and CDR2 to FQGNSA. From the cysteine up to the phenylalanine, the CDR3 has a length of 16 residues. Kept here is only the CDR3 DNA, which spans 48 bases and is read in frame from base 1. The sequence came from an adult with an advanced solid tumor such as melanoma, head and neck, liver or kidney cancer. The sequencing used CD4+ or CD8+ T cells sorted from blood, collected in a trial of the OX40 agonist ivuxolimab. This chain joins TRBV7-2 to TRBJ2-1, with 7 bases aligning to TRBD2. The DNA sequence is TGTGCCAGCAGCTTAGTGCCTAGCGGCCCCTACAATGAGCAGTTCTTC. Its protein is CASSLVPSGPYNEQFF.